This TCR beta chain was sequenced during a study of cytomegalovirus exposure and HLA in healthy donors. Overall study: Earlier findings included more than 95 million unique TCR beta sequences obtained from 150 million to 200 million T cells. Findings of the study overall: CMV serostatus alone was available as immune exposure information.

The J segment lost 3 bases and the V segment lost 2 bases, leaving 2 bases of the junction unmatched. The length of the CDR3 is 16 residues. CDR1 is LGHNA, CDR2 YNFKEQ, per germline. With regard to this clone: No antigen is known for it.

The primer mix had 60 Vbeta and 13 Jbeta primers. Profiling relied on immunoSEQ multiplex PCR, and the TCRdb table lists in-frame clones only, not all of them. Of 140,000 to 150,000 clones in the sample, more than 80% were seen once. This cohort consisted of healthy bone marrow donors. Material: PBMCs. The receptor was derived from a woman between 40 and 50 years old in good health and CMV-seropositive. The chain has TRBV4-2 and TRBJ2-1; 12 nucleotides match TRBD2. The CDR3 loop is CASSQKLAGGYNEQFF. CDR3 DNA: TGTGCCAGCAGCCAAAAACTAGCGGGAGGCTACAATGAGCAGTTCTTC.